These T cell receptor beta chains were read from a single sample in a study of blood T cell repertoires in COVID-19. The protocol was immunoSEQ multiplex PCR, while the TCRdb copy is restricted to in-frame clones and leaves out a portion. The table shows 58,000 or so clones, with 60% to 85% occurring only once. The source material was peripheral blood. Source of these receptors: a human donor in a cohort sampled during active COVID-19. CDR3s include the opening cysteine and the closing phenylalanine or tryptophan. D genes are given only for firm matches. Clone size is not always given. Where it is, it says once, few, many or a class for expanded clones.

15,TRBJ2-7,TRBV19,-,-,CASSIGGSSAYEQYF,TGTGCCAGTAGTATAGGAGGTTCCTCGGCCTACGAGCAGTACTTC
13,TRBJ1-1,TRBV19,-,-,CARGDRLNTEAFF,TGTGCCAGGGGAGACAGGCTAAACACTGAAGCTTTCTTT
21,TRBJ2-3,TRBV6-2/TRBV6-3,TRBD2,-,CASSYSPWGLAGVQFTDTQYF,TGTGCCAGCAGTTACAGCCCCTGGGGACTAGCGGGAGTTCAGTTCACAGATACGCAGTATTTT
14,TRBJ2-4,TRBV5-4,-,once,CASSLDRGVDIQYF,TGTGCCAGCAGCTTGGATCGGGGAGTGGACATTCAGTACTTC
16,TRBJ1-2,TRBV9,-,-,CASSVGGNGANYGYTF,TGTGCCAGCAGCGTAGGAGGGAATGGGGCTAACTATGGCTACACCTTC
14,TRBJ2-7,TRBV7-9,TRBD2,-,CASSQRESPYEQYF,TGTGCCAGCAGCCAGCGGGAGTCTCCCTACGAGCAGTACTTC
16,TRBJ1-2,TRBV7-9,-,-,CASSLLAGAGIEGYTF,TGTGCCAGCAGCTTACTGGCGGGCGCTGGGATTGAGGGCTACACCTTC
14,TRBJ2-5,TRBV5-1,TRBD1,-,CASSFSGGKETQYF,TGCGCCAGCAGCTTCTCAGGGGGCAAGGAGACCCAGTACTTC
15,TRBJ2-5,TRBV5-5,-,-,CASSAGPGHQETQYF,TGTGCCAGCAGCGCGGGACCTGGGCACCAAGAGACCCAGTACTTC
15,TRBJ2-5,TRBV6-2/TRBV6-3,TRBD1,-,CASSYPTGGPETQYF,TGTGCCAGCAGTTACCCGACAGGGGGCCCAGAGACCCAGTACTTC
15,TRBJ2-7,TRBV4-1,TRBD2,-,CASSPGGLAGYEQYF,TGCGCCAGCAGCCCCGGGGGGCTAGCGGGCTACGAGCAGTACTTC
14,TRBJ2-7,TRBV6-5,-,-,CASSYSTEIREQYF,TGTGCCAGCAGTTACTCGACGGAGATTAGGGAGCAGTACTTC
16,TRBJ1-5,TRBV15,-,-,CATSRDLGLSNQPQHF,TGTGCCACCAGCAGAGATCTGGGCCTTAGCAATCAGCCCCAGCATTTT
11,TRBJ1-3,TRBV6-5,-,-,CASTHGNTIYF,TGTGCCAGCACCCATGGAAACACCATATATTTT
13,TRBJ2-7,TRBV10-1,-,few,CASSEGAAYEQYF,TGCGCCAGCAGTGAGGGGGCAGCCTACGAGCAGTACTTC
15,TRBJ2-7,TRBV5-5,TRBD1,-,CASSLLGTGSYEQYF,TGTGCCAGCAGCTTGTTGGGGACAGGCTCCTACGAGCAGTACTTC
19,TRBJ2-7,TRBV7-9,TRBD2,-,CASSQNLQGLAGVYYEQYF,TGTGCCAGCAGCCAAAACCTGCAAGGGCTAGCGGGAGTTTACTACGAGCAGTACTTC
14,TRBJ2-2,TRBV19,-,-,CASTPPGNTGELFF,TGTGCCAGTACCCCACCAGGGAACACCGGGGAGCTGTTTTTT
16,TRBJ2-7,TRBV27,-,-,CASSLQAGVGFYEQYF,TGTGCCAGCAGTTTACAGGCAGGGGTGGGGTTTTACGAGCAGTACTTC
16,TRBJ1-4,TRBV28,-,-,CASSSLEGGGYEKLFF,TGTGCCAGCAGTTCCCTCGAGGGGGGAGGGTATGAAAAACTGTTTTTT
12,TRBJ2-7,TRBV19,-,-,CASSAETYEQYF,TGTGCCAGTAGTGCAGAAACCTACGAGCAGTACTTC
18,TRBJ2-7,TRBV18,TRBD1,-,CASSPLSLGDRQSYEQYF,TGTGCCAGCTCACCACTCAGTTTAGGGGACAGGCAGTCCTACGAGCAGTACTTC
14,TRBJ1-3,TRBV28,-,-,CASSSAGSGNTIYF,TGTGCCAGCAGTTCCGCGGGCTCTGGAAACACCATATATTTT
15,TRBJ2-7,TRBV4-1,TRBD2,many,CASSQDPSGIIEQYF,TGCGCCAGCAGCCAAGATCCTAGCGGGATTATCGAGCAGTACTTC
16,TRBJ2-1,TRBV5-1,TRBD1,-,CASRPRTGSSYNEQFF,TGCGCCAGCAGACCTCGGACAGGGAGCTCCTACAATGAGCAGTTCTTC
17,TRBJ1-4,TRBV19,-,-,CASSTLVLGATNEKLFF,TGTGCCAGTAGTACCCTCGTGTTAGGGGCGACTAATGAAAAACTGTTTTTT
15,TRBJ2-7,TRBV15,TRBD2,-,CATRIAGGSSYEQYF,TGTGCCACCAGGATAGCGGGAGGCTCCTCCTACGAGCAGTACTTC
11,TRBJ1-3,TRBV28,-,-,CASRIGNTIYF,TGTGCCAGCAGAATAGGAAACACCATATATTTT
15,TRBJ1-5,TRBV19,-,-,CASSIGGGASQPQHF,TGTGCCAGTAGTATAGGCGGGGGCGCTTCTCAGCCCCAGCATTTT
13,TRBJ1-2,TRBV7-9,-,few,CASSLAGDYGYTF,TGTGCCAGCAGCTTAGCCGGGGACTATGGCTACACCTTC
14,TRBJ2-1,TRBV21-1,-,-,CASSKTDRNNEQFF,TGTGCCAGCAGCAAAACCGACAGGAATAATGAGCAGTTCTTC
13,TRBJ2-7,TRBV28,TRBD2,-,CASSLASGTPSDF,TGTGCCAGCAGTCTCGCTAGCGGGACTCCCAGCGACTTC
15,TRBJ2-7,TRBV15,-,-,CATRLGRQPVYEQYF,TGTGCCACCCGACTCGGGCGACAGCCGGTCTACGAGCAGTACTTC
17,TRBJ1-2,TRBV6-6,TRBD1,-,CASSRIIGTDVNYGYTF,TGTGCCAGCAGTCGCATTATCGGGACAGACGTTAACTATGGCTACACCTTC
15,TRBJ2-7,TRBV7-6,TRBD1,-,CASSLEDGTVYEQYF,TGTGCCAGCAGCTTAGAAGATGGGACAGTCTACGAGCAGTACTTC